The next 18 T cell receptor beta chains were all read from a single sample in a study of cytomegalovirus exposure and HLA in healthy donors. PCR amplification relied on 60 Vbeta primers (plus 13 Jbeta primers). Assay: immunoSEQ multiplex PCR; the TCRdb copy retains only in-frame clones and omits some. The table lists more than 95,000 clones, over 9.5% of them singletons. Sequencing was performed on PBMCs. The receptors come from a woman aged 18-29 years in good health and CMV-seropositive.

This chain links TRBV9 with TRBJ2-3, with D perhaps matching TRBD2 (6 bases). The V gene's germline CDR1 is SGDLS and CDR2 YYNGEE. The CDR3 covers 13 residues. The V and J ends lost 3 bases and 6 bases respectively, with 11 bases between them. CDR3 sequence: CASSAGTWDTQYF. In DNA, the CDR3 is TGTGCCAGCAGCGCTGGGACTTGGGATACGCAGTATTTT.

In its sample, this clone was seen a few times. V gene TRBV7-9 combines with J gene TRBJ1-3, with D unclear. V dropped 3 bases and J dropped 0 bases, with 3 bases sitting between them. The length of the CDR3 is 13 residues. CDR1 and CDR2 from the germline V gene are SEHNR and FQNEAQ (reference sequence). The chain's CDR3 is CASSLASGNTIYF. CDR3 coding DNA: TGTGCCAGCAGCTTGGCCTCTGGAAACACCATATATTTT.

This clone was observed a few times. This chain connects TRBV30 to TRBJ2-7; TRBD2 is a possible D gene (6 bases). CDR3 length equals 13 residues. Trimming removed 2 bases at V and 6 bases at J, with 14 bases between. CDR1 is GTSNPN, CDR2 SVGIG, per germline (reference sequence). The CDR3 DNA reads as TGTGCCTGGAGTTCCGGGACTCCCTTCGAGCAGTACTTC. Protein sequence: CAWSSGTPFEQYF.

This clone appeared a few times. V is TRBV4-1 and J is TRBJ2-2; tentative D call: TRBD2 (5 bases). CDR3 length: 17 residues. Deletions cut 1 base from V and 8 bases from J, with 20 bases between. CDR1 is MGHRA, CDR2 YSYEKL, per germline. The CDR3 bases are TGCGCCAGCAGCCAAGGTCTAGAGGGAAGGGCCGTGGGGGAGCTGTTTTTT. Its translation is CASSQGLEGRAVGELFF.

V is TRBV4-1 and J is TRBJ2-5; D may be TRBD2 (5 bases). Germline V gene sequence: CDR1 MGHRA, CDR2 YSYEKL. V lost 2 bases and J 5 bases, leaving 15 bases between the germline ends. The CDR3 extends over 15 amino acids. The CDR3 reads CASSQPPPSGETQYF. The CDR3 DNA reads TGCGCCAGCAGCCAACCACCCCCCTCGGGGGAGACCCAGTACTTC.

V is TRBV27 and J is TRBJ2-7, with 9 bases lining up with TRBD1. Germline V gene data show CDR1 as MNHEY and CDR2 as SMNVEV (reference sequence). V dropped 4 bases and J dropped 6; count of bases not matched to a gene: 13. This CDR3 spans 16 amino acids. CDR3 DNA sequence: TGTGCCAGCAGTTCAATATCCCCAGACAGGGGGGGCGAGCAGTACTTC. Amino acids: CASSSISPDRGGEQYF.

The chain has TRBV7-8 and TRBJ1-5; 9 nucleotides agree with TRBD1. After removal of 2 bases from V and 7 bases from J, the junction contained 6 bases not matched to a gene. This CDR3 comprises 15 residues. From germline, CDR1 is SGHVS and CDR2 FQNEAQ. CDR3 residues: CASSLTGGEEQPQHF. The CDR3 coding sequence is TGTGCCAGCAGCTTAACAGGGGGCGAGGAGCAGCCCCAGCATTTT. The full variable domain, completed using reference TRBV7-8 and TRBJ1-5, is GAGVSQSPRYKVAKRGQDVALRCDPISGHVSLFWYQQALGQGPEFLTYFQNEAQLDKSGLPSDRFFAERPEGSVSTLKIQRTQQEDSAVYLCASSLTGGEEQPQHFGDGTRLSIL.

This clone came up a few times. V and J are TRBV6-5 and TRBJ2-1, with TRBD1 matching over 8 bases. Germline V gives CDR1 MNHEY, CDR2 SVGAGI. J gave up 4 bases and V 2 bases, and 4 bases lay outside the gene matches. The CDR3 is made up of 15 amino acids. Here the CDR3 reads CASSYEGQVYNEQFF. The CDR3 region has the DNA TGTGCCAGCAGTTACGAGGGACAGGTTTACAATGAGCAGTTCTTC.

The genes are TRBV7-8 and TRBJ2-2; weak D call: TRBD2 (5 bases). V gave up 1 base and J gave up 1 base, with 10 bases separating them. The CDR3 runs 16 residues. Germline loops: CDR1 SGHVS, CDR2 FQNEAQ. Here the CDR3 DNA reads TGTGCCAGCAGCTTAGGTCTAGCTGTGAACACCGGGGAGCTGTTTTTT. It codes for CASSLGLAVNTGELFF.

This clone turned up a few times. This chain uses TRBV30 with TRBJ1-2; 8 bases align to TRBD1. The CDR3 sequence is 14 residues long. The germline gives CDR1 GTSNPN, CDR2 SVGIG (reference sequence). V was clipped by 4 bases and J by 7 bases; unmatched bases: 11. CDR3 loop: CAWNHLTGVFGYTF. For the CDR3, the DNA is TGTGCCTGGAATCACTTGACAGGGGTTTTTGGCTACACCTTC.

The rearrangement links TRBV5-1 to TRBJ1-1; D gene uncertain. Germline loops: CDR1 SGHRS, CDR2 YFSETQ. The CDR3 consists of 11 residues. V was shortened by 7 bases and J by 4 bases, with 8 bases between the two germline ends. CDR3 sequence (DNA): TGCGCCAGCCTTGGGAGCACTGAAGCTTTCTTT. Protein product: CASLGSTEAFF.

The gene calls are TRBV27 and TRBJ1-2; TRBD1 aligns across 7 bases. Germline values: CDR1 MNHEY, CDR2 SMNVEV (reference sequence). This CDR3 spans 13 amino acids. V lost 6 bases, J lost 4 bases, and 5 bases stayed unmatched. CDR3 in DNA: TGTGCCAGCAGCATTAACAGGGGCTATGGCTACACCTTC. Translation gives CASSINRGYGYTF.

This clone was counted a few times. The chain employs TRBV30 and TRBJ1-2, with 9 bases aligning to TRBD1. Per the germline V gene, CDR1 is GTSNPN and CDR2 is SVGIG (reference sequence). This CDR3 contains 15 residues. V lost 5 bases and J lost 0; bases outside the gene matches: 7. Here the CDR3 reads CAWYRGRIANYGYTF. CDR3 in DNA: TGTGCCTGGTACAGGGGGCGGATAGCTAACTATGGCTACACCTTC. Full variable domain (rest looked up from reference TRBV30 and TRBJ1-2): SQTIHQWPATLVQPVGSPLSLECTVEGTSNPNLYWYRQAAGRGLQLLFYSVGIGQISSEVPQNLSASRPQDRQFILSSKKLLLSDSGFYLCAWYRGRIANYGYTFGSGTRLTVV.

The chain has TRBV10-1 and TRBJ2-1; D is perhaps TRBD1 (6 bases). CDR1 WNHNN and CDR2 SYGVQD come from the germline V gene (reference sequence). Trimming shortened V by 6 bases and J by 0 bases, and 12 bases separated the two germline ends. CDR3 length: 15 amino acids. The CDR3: CASSKQGSSYNEQFF. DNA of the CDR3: TGCGCCAGCAGCAAACAGGGTTCCTCCTACAATGAGCAGTTCTTC.

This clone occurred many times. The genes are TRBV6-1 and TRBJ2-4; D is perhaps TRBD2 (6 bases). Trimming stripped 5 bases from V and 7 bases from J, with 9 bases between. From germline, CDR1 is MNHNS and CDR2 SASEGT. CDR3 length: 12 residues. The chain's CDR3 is CASSWGDNIQYF. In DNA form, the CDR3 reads TGTGCCAGCAGTTGGGGGGACAACATTCAGTACTTC.

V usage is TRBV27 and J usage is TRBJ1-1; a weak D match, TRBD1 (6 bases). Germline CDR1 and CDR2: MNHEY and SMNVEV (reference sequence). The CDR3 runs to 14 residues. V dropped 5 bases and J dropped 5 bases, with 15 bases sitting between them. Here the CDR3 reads CASSPKGGATEAFF. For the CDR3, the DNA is TGTGCCAGCAGTCCAAAAGGGGGGGCTACTGAAGCTTTCTTT.

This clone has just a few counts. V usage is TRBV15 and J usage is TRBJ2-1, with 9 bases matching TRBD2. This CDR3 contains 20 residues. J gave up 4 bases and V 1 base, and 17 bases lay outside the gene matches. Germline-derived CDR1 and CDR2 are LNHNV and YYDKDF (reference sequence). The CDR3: CATSRGGTGASGNRYNEQFF. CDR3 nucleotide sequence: TGTGCCACCAGCAGAGGGGGGACGGGAGCTAGCGGGAATCGTTACAATGAGCAGTTCTTC.

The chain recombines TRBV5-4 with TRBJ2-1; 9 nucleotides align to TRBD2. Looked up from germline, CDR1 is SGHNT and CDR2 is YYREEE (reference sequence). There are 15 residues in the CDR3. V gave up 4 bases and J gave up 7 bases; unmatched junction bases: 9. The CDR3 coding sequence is TGTGCCAGCAGCGCCTTAGCGGGAGCGCCGAATGAGCAGTTCTTC. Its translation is CASSALAGAPNEQFF.